This passage covers 17 T cell receptor beta chains from one sample sequenced in a study of blood T cell repertoires in COVID-19. The repertoire was sequenced with immunoSEQ multiplex PCR; TCRdb's copy has only in-frame clones and lacks some. Here the sample spans approximately 330,000 clones, 85% to 90% being singletons. The sequenced material came from peripheral blood. These receptor sequences come from a woman aged 45-59 years with active or convalescent COVID-19.

The genes are TRBV7-9 and TRBJ1-2; 9 bases align to TRBD1. Germline CDR1 reads SEHNR; CDR2 reads FQNEAQ (reference sequence). V dropped 1 base and J dropped 8; count of bases not matched to a gene: 5. The CDR3 is 14 amino acids. The CDR3 nucleotides read TGTGCCAGCAGCTTAGGGACAGGGGAGGAAGGCTACACCTTC. Protein product: CASSLGTGEEGYTF.

The genes are TRBV7-2 and TRBJ1-2; TRBD1 aligns across 8 bases. The CDR3 has 19 amino acids. Germline CDR1 is SGHTA and CDR2 is FQGNSA. J lost 0 bases, V lost 4 bases, and 16 bases had no gene match. CDR3 residues: CASSSFRTGTLNTNYGYTF. The CDR3 bases are TGTGCCAGCAGCTCATTCCGGACAGGGACCCTAAATACTAACTATGGCTACACCTTC. The variable domain in full, with the rest retrieved from reference TRBV7-2 and TRBJ1-2, is GAGVSQSPSNKVTEKGKDVELRCDPISGHTALYWYRQSLGQGLEFLIYFQGNSAPDKSGLPSDRFSAERTGGSVSTLTIQRTQQEDSAVYLCASSSFRTGTLNTNYGYTFGSGTRLTVV.

This chain uses TRBV12-3 or TRBV12-4 with TRBJ1-2, with a weak D call TRBD1 (5 bases). Deletions cut 5 bases from V and 10 bases from J, with 14 bases between. CDR3 length: 12 amino acids. The CDR3 region has the DNA TGTGCCAGCAGTCCCCCCGGGGGTATCTACACCTTC. The encoded protein is CASSPPGGIYTF.

The chain carries TRBV19 and TRBJ1-5; D ambiguous. The V end lost 3 bases, the J end lost 0 bases, and 9 bases lay between the germline ends. Germline V gene sequence: CDR1 LNHDA, CDR2 SQIVND (reference sequence). This CDR3 region has 15 residues. The DNA of the CDR3 is TGTGCCAGTAGTATCGGGAAGATTAGCAATCAGCCCCAGCATTTT. Its translation is CASSIGKISNQPQHF.

This clone was observed once. The chain joins TRBV6-2 or TRBV6-3 to TRBJ1-1; possibly TRBD1 for D (5 bases). CDR1 MNHEY and CDR2 SVGEGT come from the germline V gene. Deletions cut 4 bases from V and 1 base from J, with 19 bases between. The CDR3 contains 17 residues. The CDR3: CASSSLSGLSGNTEAFF. CDR3 bases: TGTGCCAGCAGTTCGCTCTCAGGGTTATCAGGGAACACTGAAGCTTTCTTT.

Worth noting for this clone: The same CDR3 can be traced to other DNA sequences in this sample. CDR3 in amino acids: CASSQDSYGYTF. In DNA, the CDR3 is TGTGCCAGCAGCCAAGACAGTTATGGCTACACCTTC. The gene calls are TRBV7-9 and TRBJ1-2, with a possible D match to TRBD1 (5 bases). Trimming cost V 5 bases and J 5 bases, with 9 bases left between them. The CDR3 length is 12 residues. Per germline, CDR1 SEHNR and CDR2 FQNEAQ (reference sequence).

The chain employs TRBV18 and TRBJ1-2; 9 bases map to TRBD1. Germline values: CDR1 KGHSH, CDR2 LQKENI. V lost 8 bases and J lost 4; bases outside the gene matches: 17. The CDR3 is 17 residues long. CDR3 sequence reads: CASLDILQGAVAYGYTF. For the CDR3, the DNA is TGTGCCAGCCTTGACATTTTACAGGGGGCGGTGGCCTATGGCTACACCTTC. The full variable domain, rest sourced from reference TRBV18 and TRBJ1-2, is NAGVMQNPRHLVRRRGQEARLRCSPMKGHSHVYWYRQLPEEGLKFMVYLQKENIIDESGMPKERFSAEFPKEGPSILRIQQVVRGDSAAYFCASLDILQGAVAYGYTFGSGTRLTVV.

The J gene is TRBJ2-2, the V gene TRBV6-2 or TRBV6-3; no reliable D call. CDR1 and CDR2 (germline): MNHEY, SVGEGT. Trimming took 0 bases from V and 1 from J, leaving 6 bases between them. The CDR3 is 15 amino acids. CDR3 sequence: CASSYSPGNTGELFF. In DNA form, the CDR3 reads TGTGCCAGCAGTTACTCGCCGGGGAACACCGGGGAGCTGTTTTTT.

Only a few counts were recorded for this clone. The chain combines TRBV25-1 with TRBJ2-7, with 10 nucleotides matching TRBD2. J lost 6 bases, V lost 0 bases, and 5 bases had no gene match. This CDR3 has 15 residues. Germline CDR1 is MGHDK and CDR2 is SYGVNS. The CDR3 sequence is CASSEYSPSGSEQYF. The CDR3 DNA reads as TGTGCCAGCAGTGAATATTCACCTAGCGGGAGCGAGCAGTACTTC.

This clone was seen a single time. The chain is built from TRBV2 and TRBJ1-1; D possibly corresponds to TRBD1 (6 bases). The CDR3 runs to 13 residues. The V gene's germline CDR1 is SNHLY and CDR2 FYNNEI. Between the trimmed V and J ends, which lost 4 bases and 3 bases, there was a span of 9 bases. CDR3 nucleotide sequence: TGTGCCAGCAGTGCTGAGGGGGACACTGAAGCTTTCTTT. It specifies CASSAEGDTEAFF.

The chain joins TRBV15 to TRBJ2-1; D unresolved. The germline V gene has CDR1 LNHNV and CDR2 YYDKDF (reference sequence). This CDR3 is 12 amino acids long. V was clipped by 4 bases and J by 5 bases, with 6 bases between them. CDR3 coding DNA: TGTGCCACCAGCACCGCAGACAATGAGCAGTTCTTC. It codes for CATSTADNEQFF.

The chain employs TRBV11-2 and TRBJ1-5; unclear D gene. Germline assignment: CDR1 SGHAT and CDR2 FQNNGV. The CDR3 length is 14 residues. V was cut by 1 base and J by 1 base, with 5 bases left in between. The CDR3 nucleotides are TGTGCCAGCAGCTTAGGCTACAGCAATCAGCCCCAGCATTTT. Amino acids: CASSLGYSNQPQHF.

The rearrangement uses TRBV7-2 and TRBJ2-1; 14 nucleotides line up with TRBD2. J lost 5 bases, V lost 6 bases, and 3 bases had no gene match. Germline V gene lookup returns CDR1 SGHTA and CDR2 FQGNSA. This CDR3 region has 15 residues. CDR3 region: CASSWTSGGNNEQFF. DNA of the CDR3: TGTGCCAGCAGTTGGACTAGCGGGGGGAACAATGAGCAGTTCTTC.

The chain couples TRBV7-9 to TRBJ1-2; maybe TRBD1 (6 bases). This CDR3 is 15 amino acids long. The germline V and J ends were trimmed by 7 bases and 0 bases, with 15 bases remaining between them. Germline V gives CDR1 SEHNR, CDR2 FQNEAQ (reference sequence). The CDR3 nucleotides read TGTGCCAGCACCGAGGCGGACAGACCTAACTATGGCTACACCTTC. Translation: CASTEADRPNYGYTF.

The chain recombines TRBV5-1 with TRBJ2-5; perhaps TRBD1 as D (5 bases). Germline V gene data show CDR1 as SGHRS and CDR2 as YFSETQ. CDR3 size: 13 residues. Trimming took off 0 bases at V and 4 bases at J, with 7 bases between the two ends. The CDR3: CASSLAGSETQYF. The DNA of the CDR3 is TGCGCCAGCAGCTTGGCAGGGTCAGAGACCCAGTACTTC.

V and J are TRBV4-1 and TRBJ1-1; 8 bases align to TRBD1. Germline V gene lookup returns CDR1 MGHRA and CDR2 YSYEKL. The CDR3 is 17 residues long. V dropped 3 bases and J dropped 0; count of bases not matched to a gene: 9. The DNA of the CDR3 is TGCGCCAGCAGCCACCACGGGACAGGCGCTTTGAACACTGAAGCTTTCTTT. Translation gives CASSHHGTGALNTEAFF.

The genes are TRBV15 and TRBJ2-7; D might be TRBD2 (6 bases). Germline V gene sequence: CDR1 LNHNV, CDR2 YYDKDF (reference sequence). This CDR3 contains 13 residues. The V end lost 3 bases, the J end lost 7 bases, and 13 bases lay between the germline ends. For the CDR3, the DNA is TGTGCCACCAGCAGTGGGAGGAAAGAGGAGCAGTACTTC. Its translation: CATSSGRKEEQYF.